The following is a T cell receptor beta chain sequence with its context. Its antigen is not identified. CD45RO-negative, CCR7-positively selected cells formed the naive CD8 fraction, excluding terminally differentiated effector memory CD45RA+ cells. These data belong to a study of shared clonotypes between healthy human individuals. Study observations and caveats: Sequencing depth was predicted to influence how clonotypes are shared among donors.

Measured with immunoSEQ multiplex PCR; TCRdb has only the in-frame clones, and not every one. Of around 2,100,000 clones in the sample, 85% to 95% were seen once. Trimming removed 7 bases from V and 0 bases from J; junction bases left unmatched: 3. Germline V lookup: CDR1 MNHEY, CDR2 SMNVEV (reference sequence). This CDR3 contains 14 residues. Sequencing was performed on naive CD8+ T cells sorted from blood. The sequence derives from a man aged 18 to 30 in good health. The gene calls are TRBV27 and TRBJ2-7; 10 positions agree with TRBD2. CDR3 bases: TGTGCCAGCAAGGTAGCGGGGGGCTCCTACGAGCAGTACTTC. This translates into CASKVAGGSYEQYF.